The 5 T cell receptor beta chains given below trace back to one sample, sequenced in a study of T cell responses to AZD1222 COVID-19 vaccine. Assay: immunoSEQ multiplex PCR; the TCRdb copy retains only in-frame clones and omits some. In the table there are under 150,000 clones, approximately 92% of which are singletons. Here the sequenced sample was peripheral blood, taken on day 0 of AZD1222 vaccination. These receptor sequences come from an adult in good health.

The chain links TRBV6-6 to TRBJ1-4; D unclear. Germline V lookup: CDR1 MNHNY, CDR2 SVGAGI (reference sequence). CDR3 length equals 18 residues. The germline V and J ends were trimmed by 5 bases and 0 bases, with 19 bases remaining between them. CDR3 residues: CASSLAPTFLATNEKLFF. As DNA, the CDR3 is TGTGCCAGCAGTCTAGCCCCGACGTTCCTCGCAACTAATGAAAAACTGTTTTTT.

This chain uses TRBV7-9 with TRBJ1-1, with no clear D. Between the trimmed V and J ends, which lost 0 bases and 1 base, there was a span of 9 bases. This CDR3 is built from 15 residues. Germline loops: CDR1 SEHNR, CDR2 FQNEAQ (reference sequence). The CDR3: CASSLAPGKNTEAFF. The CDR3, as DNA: TGTGCCAGCAGCTTAGCGCCTGGCAAGAACACTGAAGCTTTCTTT.

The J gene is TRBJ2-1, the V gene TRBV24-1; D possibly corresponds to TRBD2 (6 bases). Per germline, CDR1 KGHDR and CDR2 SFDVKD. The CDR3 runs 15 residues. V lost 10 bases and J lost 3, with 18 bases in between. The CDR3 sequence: CATSQGGVGYNEQFF. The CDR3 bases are TGTGCCACTTCACAAGGCGGGGTCGGCTACAATGAGCAGTTCTTC.

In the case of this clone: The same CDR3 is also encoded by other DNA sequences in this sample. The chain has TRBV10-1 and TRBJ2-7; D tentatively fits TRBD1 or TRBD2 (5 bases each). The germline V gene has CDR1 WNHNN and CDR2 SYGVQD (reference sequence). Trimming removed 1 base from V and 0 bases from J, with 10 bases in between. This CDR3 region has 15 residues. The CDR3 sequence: CASSEYRGSSYEQYF. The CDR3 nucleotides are TGCGCCAGCAGTGAGTATCGGGGCTCCTCCTACGAGCAGTACTTC.

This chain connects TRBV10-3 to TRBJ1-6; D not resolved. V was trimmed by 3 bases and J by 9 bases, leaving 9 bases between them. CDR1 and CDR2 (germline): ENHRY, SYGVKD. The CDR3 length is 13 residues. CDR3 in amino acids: CAISDSVVSPLHF. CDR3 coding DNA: TGTGCCATCAGTGACTCCGTTGTTTCACCCCTCCACTTT.